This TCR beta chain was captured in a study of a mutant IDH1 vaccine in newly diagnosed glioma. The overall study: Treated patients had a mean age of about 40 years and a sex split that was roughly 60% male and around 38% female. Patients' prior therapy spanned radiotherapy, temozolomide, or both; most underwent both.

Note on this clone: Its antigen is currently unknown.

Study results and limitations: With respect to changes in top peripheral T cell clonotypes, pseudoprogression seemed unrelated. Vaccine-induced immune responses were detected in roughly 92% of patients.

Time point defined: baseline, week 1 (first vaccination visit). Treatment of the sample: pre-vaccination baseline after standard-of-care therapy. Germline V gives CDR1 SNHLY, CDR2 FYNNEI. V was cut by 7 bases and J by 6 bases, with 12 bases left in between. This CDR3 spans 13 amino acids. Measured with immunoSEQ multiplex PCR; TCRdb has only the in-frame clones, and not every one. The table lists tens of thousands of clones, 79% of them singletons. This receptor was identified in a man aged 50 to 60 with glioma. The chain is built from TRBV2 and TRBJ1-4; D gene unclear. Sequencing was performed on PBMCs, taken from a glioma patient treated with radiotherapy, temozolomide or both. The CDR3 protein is CASTREKHEKLFF. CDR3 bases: TGTGCCAGCACCCGGGAGAAACATGAAAAACTGTTTTTT.